These 23 T cell receptor beta chains were all obtained from the same sample, sequenced in a study of T-cell reconstitution after alpha-beta-depleted transplantation in children listed by TCRdb under 2016. The library was produced with PCR. Instrument used: Illumina HiSeq 2500. To normalize quantification of the TCRbeta repertoire, the TCR libraries were built with molecular barcoding that relied on unique molecular identifiers. In TCRdb, the public reads were trimmed at Q25 with fastp and aligned with MiXCR, with productive beta chains retained. Entries that share a CDR3 protein sequence are merged under the most common genes and DNA. For this sample there are 120,000 to 150,000 distinct CDR3 sequences; around 8.8% appear just once. Of the sample, about a sixth is held by the ten largest clones. The meaning of the sample's treatment or condition label: allogeneic hematopoietic cell transplantation with graft depleted of TCRalphabeta T cells and CD19 B cells.

The sample consisted of PBMCs, mostly from graft donor cells, taken 180 days after TCRalphabeta/CD19-depleted stem cell transplant. The receptors were sampled from a female patient between 2 and 10 years old who had a stem cell transplant for congenital amegakaryocytic thrombocytopenia, so the T cells may come from the graft donor.

The table lists this clonotype with a few counts. The CDR3 here is CASSHYGTGEFNQPQHF. In nucleotides, the CDR3 is TGTGCCAGCAGCCATTATGGGACAGGGGAATTCAATCAGCCCCAGCATTTT. V is TRBV6-2 or TRBV6-3 and J is TRBJ1-5; 10 positions match TRBD1. Germline CDR1 is MNHEY and CDR2 is SVGEGT. Losses at the gene ends were 6 bases for V and 3 bases for J; bases not matched to a gene: 11. This CDR3 is built from 17 residues.

This clonotype was observed at least ten times. CDR3 DNA sequence: TGCGCCAGCAGTGCTCCGGTCGAGCAGTACTTC. Translated: CASSAPVEQYF. The rearrangement links TRBV10-2 to TRBJ2-7, with D uncertain. The V end was cut by 4 bases, the J end by 6 bases, with 7 bases between. The germline V gene has CDR1 WSHSY and CDR2 SAAADI. The CDR3 totals 11 residues.

This clonotype was counted at least ten times. The gene calls are TRBV15 and TRBJ1-5; D call uncertain. V lost 1 base and J 3 bases, leaving 7 bases between the germline ends. This CDR3 comprises 14 residues. Germline CDR1 reads LNHNV; CDR2 reads YYDKDF (reference sequence). The CDR3 sequence is CATSRAGPNQPQHF. In DNA form, the CDR3 reads TGTGCCACCAGCAGAGCCGGGCCCAATCAGCCCCAGCATTTT.

Notes on this clonotype: Germline and junction disagree at one end, which may indicate a read error. The gene calls are TRBV20-1 and TRBJ2-2; D might be TRBD1 (6 bases). Germline lookup yields CDR1 DFQATT and CDR2 SNEGSKA (reference sequence). CDR3 length: 17 residues. This CDR3 is CCARYLSGTSNTGELFF. CDR3 bases: TGCTGTGCTAGATATCTGTCCGGGACATCGAACACCGGGGAGCTGTTTTTT.

This clonotype was seen ten or more times. This chain joins TRBV29-1 and TRBJ2-3, with TRBD2 matching 8 bases. Per germline, CDR1 SQVTM and CDR2 ANQGSEA. There are 12 residues in the CDR3. Germline trimming cut 5 bases from V and 8 bases from J; bases unmatched to any gene: 6. The CDR3 region has the DNA TGCAGCGTTTCAGCGGGAGTTGGTACGCAGTATTTT. It is translated as CSVSAGVGTQYF.

This clonotype came up a few times. The chain uses TRBV5-6 and TRBJ1-5; 9 bases are a match to TRBD1. This CDR3 has 15 residues. Germline-derived CDR1 and CDR2 are SGHDT and YYEEEE. V shed 4 bases, J shed 5 bases, and the junction held 7 bases outside the gene matches. The CDR3 DNA reads as TGTGCCAGCAGCAAGGACAGGGGTAGGGATCAGCCCCAGCATTTT. This codes for CASSKDRGRDQPQHF. The whole variable domain, filled in from reference TRBV5-6 and TRBJ1-5, reads DAGVTQSPTHLIKTRGQQVTLRCSPKSGHDTVSWYQQALGQGPQFIFQYYEEEERQRGNFPDRFSGHQFPNYSSELNVNALLLGDSALYLCASSKDRGRDQPQHFGDGTRLSIL.

This clonotype came up many times. The chain carries TRBV3-1 and TRBJ2-1, with 12 bases that match TRBD2. Trimming at V came to 4 bases and at J to 4 bases, leaving 2 bases not matched to a gene. The CDR3 has 15 amino acids. Germline lookup yields CDR1 LGHDT and CDR2 YNNKEL (reference sequence). This CDR3 is CASSRTSGVYNEQFF. In nucleotides, the CDR3 is TGTGCCAGCAGCCGGACTAGCGGGGTTTACAATGAGCAGTTCTTC.

This clonotype was detected ten times or more. The V gene is TRBV20-1, the J gene TRBJ1-1, with D possibly matching TRBD1 (5 bases). The CDR3 sequence is 14 residues long. Germline V gives CDR1 DFQATT, CDR2 SNEGSKA (reference sequence). The germline V and J ends were trimmed by 5 bases and 4 bases, with 17 bases remaining between them. Here the CDR3 reads CSAQSRRVRTEAFF. The DNA for the CDR3 is TGCAGTGCTCAATCCCGCAGGGTCCGCACTGAAGCTTTCTTT.

To note about this clonotype: A much larger clone is a single base away; this may be a read error. The V and J genes are TRBV28 and TRBJ1-1; D is perhaps TRBD1 (6 bases). CDR3 length: 13 residues. CDR1 and CDR2 from the germline V gene are MDHEN and SYDVKM. Trimming removed 8 bases from V and 6 bases from J, with 16 bases in between. The CDR3 here is CASGYFRGPEAFF. The CDR3 DNA follows: TGTGCCAGCGGTTATTTCAGGGGACCTGAAGCTTTCTTT.

At least ten counts were recorded for this clonotype. This CDR3 reads CSARERASNYGYTF. The CDR3 region has the DNA TGCAGTGCTAGAGAGCGCGCCTCTAACTATGGCTACACCTTC. The rearrangement links TRBV20-1 to TRBJ1-2; unclear D gene. Between the trimmed V and J ends, which lost 0 bases and 0 bases, there was a span of 8 bases. The CDR3 runs 14 residues. Per the germline V gene, CDR1 is DFQATT and CDR2 is SNEGSKA (reference sequence).

This clonotype was observed a few times. The rearrangement uses TRBV30 and TRBJ1-6, with D unresolved. The germline CDR1 and CDR2 sequences are GTSNPN and SVGIG (reference sequence). Trimming left V 0 bases short and J 7 bases short, with 7 bases between. The CDR3 consists of 13 residues. In DNA form, the CDR3 reads TGTGCCTGGAGTGTTTCTCTCAATTCACCCCTCCACTTT. Translated, it gives CAWSVSLNSPLHF.

J is TRBJ1-4 and V is TRBV7-8; D not resolved. Germline V gene data show CDR1 as SGHVS and CDR2 as FQNEAQ. V was cut by 3 bases and J by 10 bases, with 21 bases left in between. CDR3 length: 16 amino acids. The CDR3 region has the DNA TGTGCCAGCAGCTTGCGAACAAGCGGGGTCCCGGGAAAACTGTTTTTT. Its protein is CASSLRTSGVPGKLFF. Based on the CDR3 plus reference TRBV7-8 and TRBJ1-4, the full variable domain is GAGVSQSPRYKVAKRGQDVALRCDPISGHVSLFWYQQALGQGPEFLTYFQNEAQLDKSGLPSDRFFAERPEGSVSTLKIQRTQQEDSAVYLCASSLRTSGVPGKLFFGSGTQLSVL.

The chain carries TRBV10-1 and TRBJ2-2; possibly TRBD1 or TRBD2 for D (5 bases each). Trimming shortened V by 9 bases and J by 9 bases, and 17 bases separated the two germline ends. Germline V lookup: CDR1 WNHNN, CDR2 SYGVQD (reference sequence). The CDR3 runs to 13 residues. The CDR3 spells CARPGQARRELFF. The CDR3 nucleotides read TGCGCCAGGCCGGGGCAGGCGCGCCGGGAGCTGTTTTTT.

This clonotype was seen at least ten times. The V and J genes are TRBV5-1 and TRBJ2-7, with 9 positions matching TRBD2. With 2 bases clipped from V and 5 bases from J, the junction kept 8 bases outside the gene matches. The germline V gene has CDR1 SGHRS and CDR2 YFSETQ. CDR3 length equals 15 residues. CDR3 amino acids: CASSFLAGVGNEQYF. In nucleotides, the CDR3 is TGCGCCAGCAGCTTCTTAGCGGGAGTAGGGAACGAGCAGTACTTC.

This clonotype was detected many times. J is TRBJ1-2 and V is TRBV28; possibly TRBD1 for D (6 bases). Deletions cut 7 bases from V and 4 bases from J, with 19 bases between. The CDR3 totals 15 residues. Germline V gene sequence: CDR1 MDHEN, CDR2 SYDVKM. This CDR3 reads CASTFGDRRSYGYTF. The DNA for the CDR3 is TGTGCCAGCACCTTCGGCGACAGGCGAAGCTATGGCTACACCTTC.

This clonotype came up a few times. CDR3 sequence reads: CASSLDWSGWSYEQYF. CDR3 bases: TGTGCCAGCAGCTTAGACTGGTCAGGTTGGTCCTACGAGCAGTACTTC. The chain uses TRBV7-8 and TRBJ2-7; no clear D. V was trimmed by 1 base and J by 1 base, leaving 14 bases between them. CDR1 and CDR2 from the germline V gene are SGHVS and FQNEAQ. There are 16 residues in the CDR3.

This clonotype was counted many times. The chain uses TRBV18 and TRBJ2-7; D gene ambiguous. Trimming cost V 3 bases and J 3 bases, with 9 bases left between them. Germline CDR1 KGHSH, CDR2 LQKENI. The CDR3 has 13 residues. CDR3 in amino acids: CASSPRTDYEQYF. The CDR3 coding sequence is TGTGCCAGCTCACCTAGGACCGACTACGAGCAGTACTTC.

This clonotype was counted many times. V gene TRBV5-1 combines with J gene TRBJ1-2, with TRBD1 identical over 7 bases. V lost 0 bases to trimming and J lost 4 bases; unmatched junction nucleotides: 6. Germline CDR1 is SGHRS and CDR2 is YFSETQ. The CDR3 runs to 15 residues. The DNA for the CDR3 is TGCGCCAGCAGCTTGGCCGAAGGGGGCTTCTATGGCTACACCTTC. As protein: CASSLAEGGFYGYTF.

The chain has TRBV30 and TRBJ2-3, with a possible D match to TRBD2 (6 bases). V was shortened by 8 bases and J by 2 bases, with 20 bases between the two germline ends. This CDR3 spans 15 amino acids. From germline, CDR1 is GTSNPN and CDR2 SVGIG (reference sequence). As DNA, the CDR3 is TGTGCCATGGGCCCCCCGGGGGTCCACACAGATACGCAGTATTTT. Its translation: CAMGPPGVHTDTQYF.

In its sample, this clonotype was seen many times. This chain connects TRBV6-1 to TRBJ2-3; D unclear. Germline-derived CDR1 and CDR2 are MNHNS and SASEGT. The CDR3 is 13 amino acids. Trimming pared 3 bases from V and 2 bases from J, leaving 6 bases between. The CDR3 loop is CASSEIFTDTQYF. The CDR3 DNA reads as TGTGCCAGCAGTGAGATTTTCACAGATACGCAGTATTTT.

This clonotype was recorded at least ten times. The chain recombines TRBV20-1 with TRBJ1-4; D is unresolved. V was trimmed by 3 bases and J by 6 bases, leaving 17 bases between them. The CDR3 consists of 15 residues. Germline V gene lookup returns CDR1 DFQATT and CDR2 SNEGSKA (reference sequence). The CDR3 reads CSASEARVNYEKLFF. CDR3 nucleotides: TGCAGTGCTAGTGAGGCTAGGGTTAATTATGAAAAACTGTTTTTT.

This clonotype showed up just a few times. The chain joins TRBV2 to TRBJ2-2; a weak D match, TRBD2 (5 bases). Trimming pared 5 bases from V and 1 base from J, leaving 11 bases between. In germline, CDR1 is SNHLY, CDR2 FYNNEI. The CDR3 spans 15 residues. The DNA of the CDR3 is TGTGCCAGCAGTTACCGGGGTGGGAACACCGGGGAGCTGTTTTTT. It is translated as CASSYRGGNTGELFF.

The chain links TRBV20-1 to TRBJ2-1; D uncertain. The CDR3 runs 11 residues. Germline-derived CDR1 and CDR2 are DFQATT and SNEGSKA (reference sequence). V was clipped by 6 bases and J by 7 bases, with 10 bases between them. The CDR3 is CSAQLRNEQFF. CDR3 nucleotide sequence: TGCAGTGCCCAACTACGGAATGAGCAGTTCTTC.